This T cell receptor beta chain was identified in a study of cytomegalovirus exposure and HLA in healthy donors. Germline CDR1 reads SGHTA; CDR2 reads FQGNSA. The CDR3 is 13 residues long. With 5 bases removed from V and 5 bases from J, the gap between germline ends came to 11 bases. This clone was seen a single time. Its antigen is not identified. The PCR made use of 60 Vbeta and 13 Jbeta primers. TCRdb's table, derived via immunoSEQ multiplex PCR, lists solely in-frame clones and lacks some. The repertoire includes about 190,000 clones, about four fifths of them detected once, and approximately 10% sits in the top ten. Study conclusions and caveats: Among the most significant clusters, several appeared linked to common viral pathogens in a later analysis. According to reports, the classifier identified cytomegalovirus status with high specificity and sensitivity. There were a few CMV-associated chains whose specificity for CMV antigens was confirmed in vitro. Within an earlier analysis, most TCR beta V segments proved productive either about 90% or about 30% of the time.

The clonotype comes from a woman between 50 and 59 years old in good health and CMV-seropositive. The specimen sequenced was PBMCs. The rearrangement joins TRBV7-2 to TRBJ2-3; maybe TRBD2 (5 bases). As DNA, the CDR3 is TGTGCCAGCAGCCTAACCGAGGGAGATACGCAGTATTTT. Translating gives CASSLTEGDTQYF.